The 5 T cell receptor beta chains listed next were all sequenced from one sample in a study of immune heterogeneity within non-small cell lung tumors. Amplification of TCR beta CDR3 was performed by multiplex PCR with 32 V and 13 J primers. TCRdb itself ran the multiplex PCR reads through MiXCR, one entry per CDR3 protein. The sample yields 10,000 to 11,000 distinct CDR3 sequences, approximately 21% seen once. With roughly 600 ng used per sample, the template was genomic DNA from bulk tumor. Taken during surgery, several biopsies per primary tumor were spaced as far apart as possible within the tumor mass. Enrolled patients presented with newly diagnosed, previously untreated non-small cell lung cancer and underwent curative surgery. The sequenced sample was lung tumor tissue. Receptor source: a man aged 55 to 70 with non-small cell lung cancer.

The CDR3 DNA is TGCAGTGCTAGGCCTACAGGGGGGCCAGAGACCCAGTACTTC. Encoded protein: CSARPTGGPETQYF. The chain joins TRBV20-1 to TRBJ2-5; TRBD1 matches at 8 bases. With 3 bases clipped from V and 4 bases from J, the junction kept 7 bases outside the gene matches. The CDR3 loop spans 14 amino acids. Germline V gene data show CDR1 as DFQATT and CDR2 as SNEGSKA (reference sequence).

In its sample, this clonotype ranks as medium-sized (0.01 to 0.1%). V is TRBV6-1 and J is TRBJ1-5; D not resolved. The germline gives CDR1 MNHNS, CDR2 SASEGT. V dropped 6 bases and J dropped 1 base, with 13 bases sitting between them. The CDR3 totals 15 residues. CDR3 residues: CASRMTIGSNQPQHF. The CDR3 bases are TGTGCCAGCAGAATGACCATTGGGAGCAATCAGCCCCAGCATTTT.

This clonotype was seen at least ten times. A read error may account for a junction end that differs from germline. V gene TRBV6-1 combines with J gene TRBJ2-7; D tentatively reads TRBD1 or TRBD2 (5 bases each). Germline CDR1 is MNHNS and CDR2 is SASEGT. This CDR3 has 14 amino acids. The CDR3 region has the DNA TGTGCCAGCAGCCGAACCTGGGACCTCGGTTTTTTGCACTTC. Translating gives CASSRTWDLGFLHF.

The chain uses TRBV20-1 and TRBJ2-2, with 10 bases that match TRBD1. The J segment lost 2 bases and the V segment lost 3 bases, leaving 3 bases of the junction unmatched. Looked up from germline, CDR1 is DFQATT and CDR2 is SNEGSKA (reference sequence). The CDR3 is 15 residues long. As DNA, the CDR3 is TGCAGTGCTAGTAGACAGGGGGCAAACACCGGGGAGCTGTTTTTT. Translated, it gives CSASRQGANTGELFF.

The V gene is TRBV7-3, the J gene TRBJ2-1; D is ambiguous. The CDR3 runs 15 residues. Germline assignment: CDR1 SGHTA and CDR2 FQGTGA. V lost 2 bases to trimming and J lost 0 bases, with 8 bases between them. The CDR3 here is CASSLDQYSYNEQFF. CDR3 DNA sequence: TGTGCCAGCAGCTTAGATCAGTACTCCTACAATGAGCAGTTCTTC.